The entry below describes one T cell receptor (beta chain). The clone's antigen remains unknown. Per-base qualities were not stored, and no clone one base away is much larger. RNA was extracted using the RNeasy kit, and roughly 0.45 to 1 ug of the RNA was reverse transcribed with random hexamers. The immunoSEQ multiplex PCR assay, covering 54 Vbeta and 13 Jbeta segments, was used to amplify TCR beta CDR3 regions. PCR amplification bias was corrected using a synthetic template baseline for primer optimization and computational correction. The authors processed their data as follows. Only productive sequences were kept, with reads annotated to V, D and J genes according to IMGT and analyzed in immunoSEQ Analyzer. Clonality was calculated as one minus the Shannon entropy normalized by log2 of the number of productive unique sequences. For each patient and control, public and private clones were evaluated within the 100 most prevalent clones. Clones were defined as Susac-specific when absent from the healthy and MS cohorts, from about 1,100 published viral clones and from other ImmuneACCESS disease sequences. The public reads were reanalyzed by TCRdb: fastp trimming at Q25, MiXCR alignment, in-frame beta chains only. A single entry per CDR3 protein holds the most common genes and DNA from its merged rows. TCRdb, not the authors, supplied the V and J calls. The sample table holds around 81,000 distinct CDR3 sequences, of which 94% were seen once. The ten most abundant clones make up roughly 1% of the sample.

Its CDR3 holds 17 amino acids, cysteine through phenylalanine. This entry keeps only the CDR3 DNA: 51 bases, framed from base 1. Compared with germline, V lacks 2 bases and J lacks 1 base; bases without a gene match: 5. The germline V gene specifies SGDLS as CDR1 and YYNGEE as CDR2. Peripheral blood CD8+ and CD4+ T cells from healthy donors, Susac syndrome patients and multiple sclerosis patients were profiled by high-throughput TCR beta sequencing. Susac syndrome patients met recently defined diagnostic criteria for definite or probable disease. Bulk CD8+ and CD4+ T cells were purified by magnetic negative isolation, whereas CD8+ TEMRA cells were enriched by FACS. Blood was collected in EDTA tubes and processed within 24 hours, with PBMCs isolated through density gradient centrifugation. PBMCs intended for TCR sequencing were cryopreserved in liquid nitrogen and were subsequently thawed in a 37 degrees C water bath. A purity of at least 90% was achieved for sorted or isolated CD4+, CD8+ and CD8+ TEMRA cells.

This sample was taken from a study of CD8 T cells in Susac syndrome (dated by TCRdb to 2018 to 2020). Regarding the study in general: Among the sequenced Susac syndrome patients, five or six had clinically active disease and about eight were in clinical remission. At blood withdrawal, Susac syndrome patients were either therapy-naive, taking corticosteroids (in some cases with IVIg as well), or taking IVIg alone. Repertoire sequencing was used to test whether CD8+ T cell activation and differentiation in Susac syndrome was antigen driven. Clonality of the CD8+ T cell repertoire was compared between eleven to twelve healthy donors, approximately 14 Susac syndrome patients and around 16 multiple sclerosis patients. The study at large found these results: Approximately 15 Susac-specific public clones were identified in the total CD8+ repertoire, and four to six Susac-specific public clones were identified in the CD8+ TEMRA repertoire. The study acknowledged that relatively few individuals were included in the TCR sequencing and HLA analysis. Clonal expansion was observed in Susac syndrome CD8+ repertoires, with the highest expansion in CD8+ TEMRA cells and greater expansion in clinically active than in remitting patients.

Sequencing was performed on CD8+ T cells from PBMCs. This TCR was recovered from a human donor with Susac syndrome. The sequence links TRBV9 to TRBJ2-7; 14 bases in the junction line up with TRBD2. At the DNA level, the sequence is TGTGCCAGCAGCGTCTCGGGACTAGCGGGAGTGTCCTACGAGCAGTACTTC. Translated, this is CASSVSGLAGVSYEQYF.